Shown below are 28 T cell receptor beta chains from a single sample sequenced in a study of T cell clonality in common variable immunodeficiency. The repertoire was sequenced with immunoSEQ multiplex PCR; TCRdb's copy has only in-frame clones and lacks some. The sample offers 35,000 to 50,000 clones and no singletons, the top ten holding around 1.4%. Sequences were obtained from peripheral blood mononuclear cells. These receptors all come from a person aged 18-69 years in good health.

This clone was seen many times. The observed sequence ends 3 residues before the CDR3 terminus, with the missing tail filled in from the germline J gene. The rearrangement uses TRBV7-6 and TRBJ2-7; TRBD2 is a possible D gene (5 bases). The germline V gene has CDR1 SGHVS and CDR2 FNYEAQ. The V gene lost 0 bases and the J gene lost 6 bases, with 15 bases spanning the gap. This CDR3 spans 15 amino acids. The CDR3: CASSLAQAEVGEQYF. The DNA read from the CDR3 is TGTGCCAGCAGCTTAGCGCAAGCGGAGGTCGGCGAG.

For this clone: One end of the junction does not line up with germline, which may come from a read error. The CDR3 end falls 3 residues outside the read, so it is completed with the germline J gene. This chain joins TRBV6-2 or TRBV6-3 and TRBJ2-1; D is undetermined. CDR1 MNHEY and CDR2 SVGEGT come from the germline V gene. The CDR3 runs to 15 residues. CDR3 amino acids: CARSQTPSSYNEQFF. The DNA read from the CDR3 is TGTGCCCGCAGTCAGACTCCTAGCTCCTACAATGAG.

This clone was seen many times. The covered CDR3 bases are TGTGCCAGTAAAGAGGACAGGGCTGTGACC. The encoded protein is CASKEDRAVT. The complete CDR3 sequence is CASKEDRAVTQYF. The V call is TRBV19, the J call TRBJ2-5, with TRBD1 identical over 8 bases. Read sequence stops 3 residues before the CDR3 end, and the germline J gene provides the missing end. Germline assignment: CDR1 LNHDA and CDR2 SQIVND (reference sequence). V trimming: 7 bases; J trimming: 7 bases; junction bases outside the gene matches: 8. The CDR3 consists of 13 residues.

Comments on this clone: Read sequence stops 3 residues before the CDR3 end, and the germline J gene provides the missing end. The chain has TRBV20-1 and TRBJ2-3; weak D call: TRBD1 (6 bases). The CDR3 has 16 amino acids. CDR1 is DFQATT, CDR2 SNEGSKA, per germline (reference sequence). Trimming cost V 5 bases and J 0 bases, with 18 bases left between them. CDR3 sequence: CSAPPPTGPSTDTQYF. Incomplete CDR3 DNA: TGCAGTGCTCCCCCACCGACAGGACCGAGCACAGATACG.

This clone was observed at least ten times. The CDR3 end falls 3 residues outside the read, so it is completed with the germline J gene. J is TRBJ1-4 and V is TRBV30; perhaps TRBD1 as D (5 bases). V lost 7 bases, J lost 10 bases, and 16 bases lay in between. The length of the CDR3 is 12 residues. Per the germline V gene, CDR1 is GTSNPN and CDR2 is SVGIG (reference sequence). CDR3 protein: CASTSPRGKLFF. The sequenced CDR3 bases are TGTGCCTCAACTTCACCGAGGGGAAAA.

As concerns this clone: The DNA ends 3 residues before the CDR3 does, and the rest of the CDR3 is filled in from the germline J gene. The chain links TRBV5-5 to TRBJ1-2; the match to TRBD1 covers 8 bases. Germline loops: CDR1 SGHKS, CDR2 YYEKEE (reference sequence). This CDR3 has 15 amino acids. The J segment lost 4 bases and the V segment lost 1 base, leaving 6 bases of the junction unmatched. The CDR3 bases that were read are TGTGCCAGCAGCTTGCGGCAGGGGGCCCTCTATGGC. Translation: CASSLRQGALYG. The full-length CDR3 reads as CASSLRQGALYGYTF.

This clone has ten or more counts. Coverage ceases 3 residues before the CDR3 finishes, and the germline J gene fills in the end. This chain uses TRBV7-3 with TRBJ2-2; 9 nucleotides agree with TRBD2. Trimming took 2 bases from V and 1 from J; bases not matched to a gene: 5. This CDR3 has 17 amino acids. Germline V gene sequence: CDR1 SGHTA, CDR2 FQGTGA. The CDR3 reads CASSLLAGRGNTGELFF. The CDR3 DNA, read in part, is TGTGCCAGCAGCTTACTAGCGGGAAGGGGGAACACCGGGGAG.

CDR3 protein: CASSLAGANYNEQFF. The CDR3 bases that were read are TGCGCCAGCAGCCTAGCGGGAGCTAACTACAATGAG. This sequence joins TRBV5-1 and TRBJ2-1; TRBD2 agrees at 10 bases. Coverage ceases 3 residues before the CDR3 finishes, and the germline J gene fills in the end. Germline-derived CDR1 and CDR2 are SGHRS and YFSETQ. Germline trimming cut 4 bases from V and 3 bases from J; bases unmatched to any gene: 4. CDR3 length: 15 residues.

As for this clone: The read ends 3 residues early relative to the CDR3; the germline J gene fills the gap. The chain carries TRBV2 and TRBJ2-1; the match to TRBD2 covers 7 bases. V trimming: 8 bases; J trimming: 2 bases; junction bases outside the gene matches: 12. The CDR3 spans 16 residues. The germline V gene encodes CDR1 SNHLY and CDR2 FYNNEI. CDR3 amino acids: CASLLPAGATYNEQFF. Partial CDR3 DNA: TGTGCCAGCCTGTTACCGGCGGGAGCCACCTACAATGAG.

This clone was found many times. From the germline J gene comes the end of the CDR3, since the read stops 3 residues before it. The V call is TRBV10-3, the J call TRBJ2-3, with TRBD2 matching over 12 bases. In germline, CDR1 is ENHRY, CDR2 SYGVKD. J lost 3 bases, V lost 8 bases, and 3 bases had no gene match. This CDR3 is built from 14 residues. The CDR3 sequence: CAIRLAGETDTQYF. Partial CDR3 DNA: TGTGCCATCCGACTAGCGGGAGAGACAGATACG.

This clone was seen more than once but under ten times. This may be a read error: a much more frequent sequence differs by one nucleotide. Read coverage stops 3 residues before the CDR3 terminus; the germline J gene supplies the remainder. This chain uses TRBV19 with TRBJ2-3; 7 nucleotides line up with TRBD1. The CDR3 extends over 16 amino acids. In germline, CDR1 is LNHDA, CDR2 SQIVND (reference sequence). CDR3: CASRPRTGDSNQPQYF. CDR3 DNA (partial): TGTGCCAGTAGGCCTAGGACAGGAGATAGCAATCAGCCG.

This clone was detected ten times or more. The read terminates 3 residues ahead of where the CDR3 ends, so the germline J gene completes it. The V call is TRBV20-1, the J call TRBJ1-5, with 9 bases that match TRBD1. Germline CDR1 and CDR2: DFQATT and SNEGSKA (reference sequence). V trimming: 6 bases; J trimming: 5 bases; junction bases outside the gene matches: 8. The CDR3 consists of 14 residues. The covered CDR3 bases are TGCAGTGCAGAGGACAGGGGAAGGCATCAGCCC. It encodes CSAEDRGRHQP. Given in full, the CDR3 is CSAEDRGRHQPQHF.

In this sample, this clone turned up many times. The CDR3 goes on 3 residues after the read ends, and that part is filled in from the germline J gene. V and J are TRBV6-2 or TRBV6-3 and TRBJ1-2; 7 bases match TRBD1. The junction had 10 bases not matched to a gene; V was cut back by 2 bases and J by 7 bases. The CDR3 covers 15 residues. The V gene's germline CDR1 is MNHEY and CDR2 SVGEGT. The CDR3 region is CASSYDEQGGRGYTF. Incomplete CDR3 DNA: TGTGCCAGCAGTTACGACGAGCAGGGGGGTCGTGGC.

In this sample, this clone turned up many times. The CDR3 is cut off 3 residues early in the read; its end comes from the germline J gene. The J gene is TRBJ2-3, the V gene TRBV20-1; no clear D. Trimming shortened V by 1 base and J by 2 bases, and 10 bases separated the two germline ends. The germline CDR1 and CDR2 sequences are DFQATT and SNEGSKA (reference sequence). This CDR3 spans 14 amino acids. The sequenced part of the CDR3 DNA is TGCAGTGCTAGAGCCCCTACTAACACAGATACG. Translating gives CSARAPTNTDT. The whole CDR3 is CSARAPTNTDTQYF.

This clone appeared many times. The read is 3 residues too short to cover the CDR3 end, so that end is filled in from the germline J gene. The rearrangement uses TRBV28 and TRBJ2-1, with TRBD2 matching 8 bases. The CDR3 spans 14 residues. CDR1 and CDR2 from the germline V gene are MDHEN and SYDVKM. Trimming took 8 bases from V and 6 from J; bases not matched to a gene: 9. CDR3 bases read: TGTGCCAGCGGCTGGGCGGGAGGTATCAATGAG. Residues: CASGWAGGINE. The whole CDR3 is CASGWAGGINEQFF.

This clone was found many times. The read terminates 3 residues before the CDR3 end, so the remaining end is supplied by the germline J gene. This chain links TRBV19 with TRBJ2-7; the match to TRBD2 covers 10 bases. V trimming: 5 bases; J trimming: 4 bases; junction bases outside the gene matches: 8. Germline CDR1 is LNHDA and CDR2 is SQIVND (reference sequence). The CDR3 contains 15 residues. This CDR3 reads CASSLSSGSLYEQYF. Incomplete CDR3 DNA: TGTGCCAGTAGTCTTTCTAGCGGGAGTTTATACGAG.

This clone was seen many times. The read comes to an end 3 residues before the CDR3 does, leaving the germline J gene to fill in the end. V and J are TRBV20-1 and TRBJ1-6; D is undetermined. This CDR3 comprises 14 residues. The V gene's germline CDR1 is DFQATT and CDR2 SNEGSKA (reference sequence). V lost 3 bases and J lost 8, with 14 bases in between. The CDR3 protein is CSASGRSVDSPLHF. The part of the CDR3 DNA that was read is TGCAGTGCTAGTGGCAGATCAGTGGATTCACCC.

The table lists this clone with many counts. Sequencing ends 3 residues short of the CDR3 end; the germline J gene provides the rest. V gene TRBV20-1 combines with J gene TRBJ2-2; D gene ambiguous. From germline, CDR1 is DFQATT and CDR2 SNEGSKA (reference sequence). The CDR3 is 16 residues long. V was trimmed by 5 bases and J by 4 bases, leaving 20 bases between them. Incomplete CDR3 DNA: TGCAGTGCTCTCCGGGTTCGGATGACTGGCACCGGGGAG. It specifies CSALRVRMTGTGE. The full CDR3 sequence reads CSALRVRMTGTGELFF.

This clone was seen repeatedly, ten times or more. The read ends 3 residues shy of where the CDR3 ends; the end is completed using the germline J gene. The chain combines TRBV19 with TRBJ1-5; D not resolved. This CDR3 comprises 15 residues. Trimming removed 5 bases from V and 0 bases from J, with 11 bases in between. Germline CDR1 is LNHDA and CDR2 is SQIVND (reference sequence). The CDR3 spells CASSPQRLSNQPQHF. The DNA read from the CDR3 is TGTGCCAGTAGTCCGCAGAGACTTAGCAATCAGCCC.

This clone has ten or more counts. Sequencing ends 3 residues short of the CDR3 end; the germline J gene provides the rest. Additional DNA sequences in this sample encode the identical CDR3. The chain is built from TRBV5-6 and TRBJ1-1; D gene uncertain. V was cut by 0 bases and J by 1 base, with 7 bases left in between. The CDR3 is 14 amino acids. The V gene's germline CDR1 is SGHDT and CDR2 YYEEEE. The DNA read from the CDR3 is TGTGCCAGCAGCTTGGAAGGCACGAACACTGAA. Translated: CASSLEGTNTE. The CDR3 in its entirety is CASSLEGTNTEAFF.

In its sample, this clone was seen many times. The sequenced fragment ends 3 residues before the CDR3 boundary, so the rest is inferred from the germline J gene. The genes are TRBV20-1 and TRBJ1-5; possibly TRBD1 for D (6 bases). Between the trimmed V and J ends, which lost 5 bases and 0 bases, there was a span of 8 bases. Germline-derived CDR1 and CDR2 are DFQATT and SNEGSKA (reference sequence). This CDR3 contains 13 residues. The covered CDR3 bases are TGCAGTGCTTACAGGGATAGCAATCAGCCC. It encodes CSAYRDSNQP. The entire CDR3 reads CSAYRDSNQPQHF.

The table lists this clone with a few counts. The read gets to within 3 residues of the CDR3 end, and the germline J gene fills in the rest. The chain joins TRBV7-3 to TRBJ1-2; no firm D call. This CDR3 region has 15 residues. In germline, CDR1 is SGHTA, CDR2 FQGTGA. Here the CDR3 reads CASSLTLAGMDDYTF. CDR3 bases read: TGTGCCAGCAGCTTAACCCTAGCGGGTATGGATGAC.

The table lists this clone with many counts. The read comes to an end 3 residues before the CDR3 does, leaving the germline J gene to fill in the end. The J gene is TRBJ1-2, the V gene TRBV20-1, with 12 positions matching TRBD1. This CDR3 has 14 amino acids. Germline V gene sequence: CDR1 DFQATT, CDR2 SNEGSKA (reference sequence). Trimming cost V 5 bases and J 7 bases; bases outside gene matches: 8. CDR3 sequence reads: CSAGTGGGPGGYTF. CDR3 bases read: TGCAGTGCTGGGACAGGGGGCGGCCCGGGTGGC.

This clone was seen at least ten times. The CDR3 end falls 3 residues outside the read, so it is completed with the germline J gene. This chain connects TRBV18 to TRBJ2-5; 8 bases match TRBD2. V lost 1 base, J lost 3 bases, and 7 bases stayed unmatched. Germline assignment: CDR1 KGHSH and CDR2 LQKENI. CDR3 length: 16 residues. The CDR3 loop is CASSPRASGLEETQYF. The sequenced CDR3 bases are TGTGCCAGCTCACCACGGGCTAGCGGGCTAGAAGAGACC. Looking up the rest from reference TRBV18 and TRBJ2-5 gives the full variable domain: NAGVMQNPRHLVRRRGQEARLRCSPMKGHSHVYWYRQLPEEGLKFMVYLQKENIIDESGMPKERFSAEFPKEGPSILRIQQVVRGDSAAYFCASSPRASGLEETQYFGPGTRLLVL.

This clone was observed at least ten times. The read comes to an end 3 residues before the CDR3 does, leaving the germline J gene to fill in the end. The genes are TRBV20-1 and TRBJ2-7, with D perhaps matching TRBD1 (7 bases). The CDR3 covers 14 residues. The V gene lost 0 bases and the J gene lost 5 bases, with 14 bases spanning the gap. The germline CDR1 and CDR2 sequences are DFQATT and SNEGSKA (reference sequence). CDR3: CSARDRPGGNEQYF. CDR3 DNA (partial): TGCAGTGCTAGAGATCGCCCAGGGGGGAACGAG.

The table lists this clone with a few counts. The CDR3 goes on 3 residues after the read ends, and that part is filled in from the germline J gene. The J gene is TRBJ1-2, the V gene TRBV19; TRBD1 is a possible D gene (5 bases). This CDR3 is 13 amino acids long. CDR1 and CDR2 (germline): LNHDA, SQIVND (reference sequence). CDR3 DNA (partial): TGTGCCAGTAAGACAGACGGTGATTGGGGC. Residues: CASKTDGDWG. The whole CDR3 region reads CASKTDGDWGYTF.

At least ten counts were recorded for this clone. The read stops 3 residues short of the end of the CDR3; the missing end is completed from the germline J gene. This chain connects TRBV28 to TRBJ1-2, with a weak D call TRBD1 (5 bases). Germline CDR1 and CDR2: MDHEN and SYDVKM. The CDR3 is made up of 12 amino acids. This CDR3 reads CASKQVMKGYTF. The sequenced part of the CDR3 DNA is TGTGCCAGCAAACAGGTGATGAAAGGC.

This clone occurred many times. From the germline J gene comes the end of the CDR3, since the read stops 3 residues before it. The rearrangement links TRBV4-2 to TRBJ1-1; no clear D gene. Germline CDR1 and CDR2: LGHNA and YNFKEQ. The CDR3 consists of 15 residues. The CDR3 DNA, read in part, is TGTGCCAGTTCAGCCACAAGGGCTAGCGGAAGTGGG. This codes for CASSATRASGSG. The whole CDR3 region reads CASSATRASGSGAFF.